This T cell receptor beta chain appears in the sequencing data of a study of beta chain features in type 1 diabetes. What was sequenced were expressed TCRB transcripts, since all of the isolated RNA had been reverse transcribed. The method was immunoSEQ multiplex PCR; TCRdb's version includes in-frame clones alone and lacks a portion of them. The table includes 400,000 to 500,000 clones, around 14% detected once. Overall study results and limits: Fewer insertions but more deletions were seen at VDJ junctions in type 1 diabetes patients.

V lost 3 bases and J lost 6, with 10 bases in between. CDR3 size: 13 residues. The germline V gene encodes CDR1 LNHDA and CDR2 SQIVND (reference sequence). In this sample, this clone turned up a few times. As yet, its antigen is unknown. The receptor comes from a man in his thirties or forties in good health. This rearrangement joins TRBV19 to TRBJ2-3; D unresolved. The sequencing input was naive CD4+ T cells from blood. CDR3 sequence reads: CASSIHPRDTQYF. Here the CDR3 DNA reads TGTGCCAGTAGTATCCATCCGAGGGATACGCAGTATTTT.